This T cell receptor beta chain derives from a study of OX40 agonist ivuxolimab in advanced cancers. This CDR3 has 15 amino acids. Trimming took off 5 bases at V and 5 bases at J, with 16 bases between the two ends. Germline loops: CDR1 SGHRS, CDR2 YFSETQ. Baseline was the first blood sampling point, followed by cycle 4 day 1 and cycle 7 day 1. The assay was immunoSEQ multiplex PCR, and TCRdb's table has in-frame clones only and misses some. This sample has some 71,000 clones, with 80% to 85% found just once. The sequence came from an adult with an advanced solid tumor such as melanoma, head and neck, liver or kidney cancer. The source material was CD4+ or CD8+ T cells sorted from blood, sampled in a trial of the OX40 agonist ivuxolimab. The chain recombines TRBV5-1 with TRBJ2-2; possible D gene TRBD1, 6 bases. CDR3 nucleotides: TGCGCCAGCAGTCCCCAGGGGCGAACGACCGGGGAGCTGTTTTTT. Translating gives CASSPQGRTTGELFF.